A selection of T cell receptor beta chains follows, all from one sample in a study of neurological immune-mediated disorders. Each CDR3 protein is one row after TCRdb ran MiXCR on the 5' RACE reads. The sample has 55,000 to 65,000 distinct CDR3 sequences; approximately 11% are singletons. Sequencing was done on a sample of PBMCs. All receptors come from a woman aged 55-69 years with HTLV-1-associated myelopathy (HAM/TSP). The CDR3 runs from the conserved cysteine through the conserved F or W. D genes are given only for firm matches. Not all rows give a size; the values are once, few, many and, for expanded clones, a class.

v_gene,d_gene,j_gene,abundance,CDR3aa,CDR3nt
TRBV5-1,TRBD1,TRBJ1-5,many,CASSITGEVTQPQHF,TGCGCCAGCAGCATTACAGGGGAGGTCACTCAGCCCCAGCATTTT
TRBV20-1,.,TRBJ2-4,many,CSASVLREAKNIQYF,TGCAGTGCCTCCGTATTGAGGGAAGCCAAAAACATTCAGTACTTC
TRBV29-1,TRBD2,TRBJ2-7,many,CSVSEAGPAVYEQYF,TGCAGCGTTTCTGAAGCGGGGCCGGCGGTCTACGAGCAGTACTTC
TRBV3-1,TRBD2,TRBJ2-3,.,CATSRARSTNRQSGGIADTQYF,TGTGCCACCAGCCGCGCGCGGTCAACCAACCGACAATCGGGAGGAATTGCAGATACGCAGTATTTT
TRBV5-1,.,TRBJ1-2,.,CASSFSVQAGYTF,TGCGCCAGCAGCTTCAGCGTGCAAGCGGGCTACACCTTC
TRBV10-3,.,TRBJ2-5,many,CAIRGRGDETQYF,TGTGCCATCAGGGGGCGCGGAGACGAGACCCAGTACTTC
TRBV9,.,TRBJ1-3,many,CASSVGISGNTIYF,TGTGCCAGCAGCGTAGGGATCTCTGGAAACACCATATATTTT
TRBV29-1,.,TRBJ2-7,many,CSVAAGSSYEQYF,TGCAGCGTTGCGGCGGGAAGCTCCTACGAGCAGTACTTC
TRBV29-1,TRBD1,TRBJ1-1,many,CSVQGQVKMNTEAFF,TGCAGCGTTCAAGGACAGGTTAAAATGAACACTGAAGCTTTCTTT
TRBV5-1,.,TRBJ2-3,many,CASSIGTSFWADTQYF,TGCGCCAGCAGCATCGGAACTAGCTTCTGGGCAGATACGCAGTATTTT
TRBV25-1,TRBD2,TRBJ2-1,many,CASARDSPGLAGDEQFF,TGTGCCAGCGCCAGGGATTCACCGGGACTAGCAGGGGATGAGCAGTTCTTC
TRBV12-3/TRBV12-4,TRBD1,TRBJ2-7,many,CASSRDRGDEQYF,TGTGCCAGCAGTCGGGACAGGGGCGACGAGCAGTACTTC
TRBV18,TRBD2,TRBJ2-1,many,CASSTASGRNEQFF,TGTGCCAGCTCAACGGCTAGCGGTAGGAATGAGCAGTTCTTC
TRBV20-1,.,TRBJ2-7,.,CSAPPRDTYEQYF,TGCAGTGCCCCCCCCCGGGACACCTACGAGCAGTACTTC
TRBV7-3,TRBD1,TRBJ1-5,.,CASSRGQGKRFNQPQHF,TGTGCCAGCAGCCGGGGACAGGGAAAGAGGTTCAATCAGCCCCAGCATTTT
TRBV5-1,.,TRBJ2-7,many,CASSLSTSYEQYF,TGCGCCAGCAGCTTGAGCACATCCTACGAGCAGTACTTC
TRBV5-1,.,TRBJ1-1,many,CASSTGTLNTEAFF,TGCGCCAGCAGCACCGGGACACTTAACACTGAAGCTTTCTTT
TRBV2,.,TRBJ1-5,many,CASSDLGWGGNQPQHF,TGTGCCAGCAGTGATCTCGGTTGGGGAGGCAATCAGCCCCAGCATTTT
TRBV4-2,.,TRBJ2-3,many,CASSQEPPGPRTDTQYF,TGTGCCAGCAGCCAAGAGCCCCCGGGACCACGCACAGATACGCAGTATTTT
TRBV23-1,.,TRBJ2-3,.,CASSQAGVSTDTQYF,TGCGCCAGCAGTCAAGCAGGGGTTTCCACAGATACGCAGTATTTT
TRBV28,TRBD1,TRBJ2-5,.,CDSSEGQVETQYF,TGTGACAGCAGTGAAGGACAGGTGGAGACCCAGTACTTC
TRBV5-1,TRBD1,TRBJ1-5,many,CASSFGTGLNQPQHF,TGCGCCAGCAGCTTCGGGACAGGGCTTAATCAGCCCCAGCATTTT
TRBV20-1,TRBD2,TRBJ2-1,many,CSARAASGRAYNEQFF,TGCAGTGCTAGAGCCGCTAGCGGGAGGGCCTACAATGAGCAGTTCTTC